Here is one T cell receptor (beta chain) with its context. Its antigen remains unknown. The source of the sample is a study of follicular helper T cells after annual influenza vaccination. Study-wide results and caveats: Change in circulating plasmablasts correlated with ICOS+CD38+ cTfh clonality change. ICOS-CD38- cTfh most often held earlier Day 7 ICOS+CD38+ clones.

Repertoires were generated with immunoSEQ multiplex PCR, while TCRdb's copy carries only in-frame clones and drops some. Of 9,500 to 11,000 clones listed, around 81% were seen once; the top ten hold over 0.65%. Time point of the sample: 2014-2015 season, 7 days after vaccination. Before and after seasonal inactivated influenza vaccination, adults gave blood for sorting CD4 subsets for sequencing. The CDR3 has 14 amino acids. CDR1 and CDR2 from the germline V gene are LNHDA and SQIVND (reference sequence). With 5 bases clipped from V and 4 bases from J, the junction kept 6 bases outside the gene matches.

The chain uses TRBV19 and TRBJ1-2; 8 nucleotides agree with TRBD1. The source is an adult who received the influenza vaccine. The material was CXCR5- memory CD4+ T cells sorted from blood, obtained 7 days after influenza vaccination. The CDR3 DNA is TGTGCCAGTAGTCCCGGACAGGGTGGCTATGGCTACACCTTC. Its protein product is CASSPGQGGYGYTF.